The clone carrying this TCR beta chain was seen more than once but under ten times. Each mixed lymphocyte reaction held 200,000 CFSE-labeled responders and 200,000 irradiated violet-dye-labeled stimulators. The CDR3 has 13 amino acids. Germline-derived CDR1 and CDR2 are MNHEY and SVGAGI. Trimming left V 6 bases short and J 8 bases short, with 16 bases between. Sequencing used immunoSEQ multiplex PCR; TCRdb keeps in-frame clones, though not all of them. The data hold about 11,000 clones, with under 40% observed a single time. The sample belongs to a study of graft-versus-host responses after intestinal transplantation. General observations from the study: The highest levels of circulating GvH clones went along with early declines in HvG clones after transplant. GvH clones were identified in recipient marrow, with some first appearing in ileum or blood. Subjects displaying graft-donor T cell macrochimerism possessed elevated graft-versus-host to host-versus-graft clonal ratios inside allografts.

The material sequenced was alloreactive CD4+ T cells from a mixed lymphocyte reaction culture, taken before transplantation. Subset of the sample: CFSE-low proliferating T cells sorted from roughly 6-day pre-transplant mixed lymphocyte reaction (GvH or HvG direction). The chain combines TRBV6-5 with TRBJ1-2; D remains unclear. The sequence was obtained from a human patient who was an organ donor for intestinal transplantation. CDR3 residues: CASSHGRDLGYTF. For the CDR3, the DNA is TGTGCCAGCAGCCACGGACGGGATTTGGGCTACACCTTC.